This TCR beta chain was identified in a study of tumor-infiltrating lymphocytes in primary liver carcinoma (dated by TCRdb to between 2016 and 2019). For the study in its entirety: Surgical resection was performed in China between 2015 and March 2016 on about 5 patients with histopathologically diagnosed primary liver carcinoma. The five patients, three men and two women aged 30 to 69 years, had hepatocellular carcinoma (four) or combined HCC and intrahepatic cholangiocarcinoma (one). The tumors of the five patients were staged as T1-T3 N0M0, with maximum diameters ranging from about 4.2 to 11 cm. Samples yielded roughly 3.65 to 7.5 million productive TCRbeta reads; read depth did not differ significantly between tissue types. Across five regions of each liver tumor, along with adjacent normal tissue and blood, the study brought together TCRbeta repertoire sequencing, expression microarrays and whole-exome sequencing. A total of approximately 35 specimens from 5 patients, comprising about 25 tumor regions, 5 adjacent noncancerous liver tissues and 5 peripheral blood samples, were covered by TCRbeta repertoire sequencing. Repertoires from technical replicates were highly reproducible, with mean shared-clone rates about 0.86 and correlation coefficients above 0.95.

Comments on this clonotype: What antigen it recognizes has not been identified. An end of the junction does not agree with germline; a read error may underlie this.

Findings and caveats that apply to the study as a whole: Repertoire overlap was higher between tumor regions (mean roughly 35%) than tumor-adjacent (approximately 17%) or tumor-blood (approximately 15%) pairs, consistent with antigen-driven expansion. Because only the TCR beta chain was sequenced and unpaired alpha chains were not captured, true repertoire diversity is likely underestimated. Compared with blood, tumors had a significantly larger share of the repertoire taken up by the top 250 clones (p = 0.039). Comparison of CD4+ and CD8+ T cell repertoires was precluded by the use of bulk unsorted samples. Only a few patients were included in the study, and the authors note that the findings should be validated in a larger study.

CDR1 and CDR2 were assigned from the germline V gene as ENHRY and SYGVKD. The CDR3 covers 14 residues, taking in both the cysteine and the phenylalanine. The DNA shown is the 42-base CDR3, in frame from base 1. Starting from roughly 540 ng total RNA, TCRbeta-specific cDNA was produced by reverse transcription with a constant-region primer and ProtoScript II reverse transcriptase. Construction of the TCRbeta libraries relied on three nested rounds of multiplex PCR, following a slightly modified ARM-PCR procedure. Each of the first two PCR rounds ran for 10 cycles and used multiplex TRBV1-TRBV30 forward primers together with a Cbeta reverse primer. Sample barcodes and Illumina adapters were attached in a final 25-cycle PCR using Deep VentR polymerase. Amplicons of 200-500 bp were gel-purified with a QIAquick gel extraction kit before sequencing. TCRbeta amplicons were sequenced on an Illumina HiSeq 2500 with 250-bp paired-end reads. Per the source publication's procedure: Reads were quality-trimmed with Trimmomatic v0.33, and paired reads were merged with FLASH v1.2.11 to recover full CDR3 sequences. V, D and J germline segments were assigned to the rearranged TCRbeta sequences by MiGEC v1.2.1b. Clonotype statistics, along with Shannon-Wiener diversity indices, were calculated using VDJtools v1.0.0. To cut down on sampling bias, every analysis after diversity analysis relied on just the 250 most abundant clonotypes from each sample. TCRdb ran its own pipeline on the public reads, namely fastp trimming at Q25 and MiXCR clone calling, and kept in-frame beta chains. Every CDR3 protein is listed once, alongside the most common genes and DNA of its rows. TCRdb's processing, not the authors' own work, is the source of the V and J calls. For this sample there are 180,000 or so distinct CDR3 sequences; 60% appear just once. The ten largest account for approximately 70% of the sample.

TRIzol reagent was used to extract blood RNA from unsorted whole blood, while the DNeasy Blood & Tissue kit provided the germline DNA. Patients had chronic HBV infection and were treatment-naive at sampling. Around 4 milliliters of peripheral blood were collected into K2EDTA tubes before surgery. The TCR was taken from a middle-aged man with primary liver carcinoma and hepatitis B virus infection. The rearranged segments are TRBV10-3 and TRBJ2-3; D gene: possibly TRBD2, on 5 matching bases. The specimen sequenced was peripheral blood. The DNA reads TGTGCCATGAGTGCGGTTCTAGAGGGAGATACGCAGTATTTT. It translates to CAMSAVLEGDTQYF.